These 8 T cell receptor beta chains were sequenced from one sample in a study of T-cell reconstitution after alpha-beta-depleted transplantation in children. Preparation of the TCRbeta library used unique molecular identifiers. Using its own MiXCR run on the PCR reads, TCRdb lists one record per CDR3 protein. Altogether around 680,000 distinct CDR3 sequences are present, approximately 15% being singletons, with the ten largest covering around 0.96%. Here the sequenced sample was PBMCs from the stem cell graft donor, taken from the stem cell graft. The receptors here all came from a human donor who donated a stem cell graft to a child with acute myeloid leukemia.

This clonotype was observed many times. The chain is built from TRBV6-5 and TRBJ1-5; D call uncertain. V gave up 8 bases and J gave up 0 bases, with 11 bases separating them. CDR1 and CDR2 (germline): MNHEY, SVGAGI. The CDR3 runs to 14 residues. The CDR3, as DNA: TGTGCCAGCCGGCGGCTTGATAGCAATCAGCCCCAGCATTTT. This gives the protein CASRRLDSNQPQHF.

This clonotype appeared a few times. This chain uses TRBV5-5 with TRBJ1-4; possibly TRBD1 for D (6 bases). There are 16 residues in the CDR3. Germline V gene lookup returns CDR1 SGHKS and CDR2 YYEKEE (reference sequence). V lost 4 bases, J lost 5 bases, and 18 bases lay in between. CDR3 region: CASSKLLQGGNEKLFF. CDR3 in DNA: TGTGCCAGCAGCAAACTACTACAGGGTGGAAATGAAAAACTGTTTTTT.

This clonotype was seen a few times. V and J are TRBV13 and TRBJ1-6; D not certain. The CDR3 runs to 12 residues. V was clipped by 0 bases and J by 14 bases, with 8 bases between them. Germline values: CDR1 PRHDT, CDR2 FYEKMQ (reference sequence). The CDR3, as DNA: TGTGCCAGCAGCTTAGGGTCAGGCACCCTCCACTTT. Translating gives CASSLGSGTLHF. Drawing the rest from reference TRBV13 and TRBJ1-6, the complete variable domain is AAGVIQSPRHLIKEKRETATLKCYPIPRHDTVYWYQQGPGQDPQFLISFYEKMQSDKGSIPDRFSAQQFSDYHSELNMSSLELGDSALYFCASSLGSGTLHFGNGTRLTVT.

This clonotype has ten or more counts. The rearrangement links TRBV29-1 to TRBJ1-4, with D possibly TRBD1 on 5 matching bases. Germline CDR1 SQVTM, CDR2 ANQGSEA. The CDR3 length is 13 residues. CDR3 DNA sequence: TGCAGTCATGGGACGGCGACTAATGAAAAACTGTTTTTT. This gives the protein CSHGTATNEKLFF.

Many counts were recorded for this clonotype. The J gene is TRBJ2-3, the V gene TRBV29-1, with 7 bases identical to TRBD2. V gave up 6 bases and J gave up 2 bases; unmatched junction bases: 20. The CDR3 extends over 18 amino acids. Germline values: CDR1 SQVTM, CDR2 ANQGSEA. The CDR3 region is CSVADWGGPVSLTDTQYF. CDR3 bases: TGCAGCGTCGCCGATTGGGGGGGACCCGTTTCCCTCACAGATACGCAGTATTTT.

For this clonotype: Possible read error: a much larger clone is one base away. The V and J genes are TRBV11-1 and TRBJ2-7; TRBD2 agrees at 15 bases. V was clipped by 4 bases and J by 1 base; unmatched bases: 8. This CDR3 has 18 residues. Germline assignment: CDR1 SGHAT and CDR2 FQDESV (reference sequence). The CDR3 sequence is CASSSGTSGGKGSYEQYF. The CDR3, as DNA: TGTGCCAGCAGCTCCGGGACTAGCGGGGGGAAAGGTTCCTACGAGCAGTACTTC.

J is TRBJ2-7 and V is TRBV11-2, with D tentatively TRBD1 or TRBD2 (5 bases each). Germline V lookup: CDR1 SGHAT, CDR2 FQNNGV. This CDR3 has 13 residues. Trimming took 1 base from V and 9 from J, leaving 13 bases between them. DNA for the CDR3: TGTGCCAGCAGCTTAGCCAGGGCGGGTGTGCAGTACGTC. Its protein product is CASSLARAGVQYV.

This clonotype occurred many times. This chain joins TRBV6-5 and TRBJ1-2; D remains ambiguous. Between the trimmed V and J ends, which lost 2 bases and 6 bases, there was a span of 4 bases. Germline V gives CDR1 MNHEY, CDR2 SVGAGI. The CDR3 runs 11 residues. CDR3: CASSYGDGYTF. For the CDR3, the DNA is TGTGCCAGCAGTTACGGGGATGGCTACACCTTC.